What follows are 18 T cell receptor beta chains derived from one specimen sequenced in a study of cytomegalovirus exposure and HLA in healthy donors. Only in-frame clones appear in the TCRdb table, and some are missing; sequencing was by immunoSEQ multiplex PCR. The data contain 150,000 to 200,000 clones, around 80% of them singletons. The sequencing sample was made of PBMCs. The receptors stem from a woman in her twenties or thirties in good health and CMV-seronegative.

The chain joins TRBV30 to TRBJ1-2, with a possible D match to TRBD1 (5 bases). The CDR3 is made up of 14 amino acids. Germline V lookup: CDR1 GTSNPN, CDR2 SVGIG (reference sequence). Trimming took off 3 bases at V and 7 bases at J, with 18 bases between the two ends. The CDR3 region is CAWSGSAATGGYTF. The CDR3 DNA reads TGTGCCTGGAGCGGGTCGGCAGCCACAGGTGGCTACACCTTC. Full variable domain (missing parts from reference TRBV30 and TRBJ1-2): SQTIHQWPATLVQPVGSPLSLECTVEGTSNPNLYWYRQAAGRGLQLLFYSVGIGQISSEVPQNLSASRPQDRQFILSSKKLLLSDSGFYLCAWSGSAATGGYTFGSGTRLTVV.

V gene TRBV18 combines with J gene TRBJ1-2; D may be TRBD1 (5 bases). Germline V gives CDR1 KGHSH, CDR2 LQKENI. The CDR3 length is 14 residues. Between the trimmed V and J ends, which lost 1 base and 8 bases, there was a span of 14 bases. CDR3 loop: CASSPQGKGEGYTF. CDR3 in DNA: TGTGCCAGCTCACCACAGGGGAAAGGGGAAGGCTACACCTTC.

The gene calls are TRBV9 and TRBJ1-2; TRBD1 is a possible D gene (6 bases). Trimming pared 0 bases from V and 5 bases from J, leaving 14 bases between. CDR1 is SGDLS and CDR2 is YYNGEE in the germline V gene. This CDR3 comprises 15 residues. The CDR3, as DNA: TGTGCCAGCAGCGTAGGAGCGGGGGGCCGGTATGGCTACACCTTC. Translating gives CASSVGAGGRYGYTF.

CDR3: CASSRQGASYNEQFF. The CDR3, as DNA: TGCGCCAGCAGTCGCCAGGGGGCAAGCTACAATGAGCAGTTCTTC. V gene TRBV4-1 combines with J gene TRBJ2-1; 8 nucleotides align to TRBD1. Germline V gene lookup returns CDR1 MGHRA and CDR2 YSYEKL. CDR3 length: 15 residues. V was pared by 6 bases and J by 3 bases, with 7 bases of the junction left unmatched.

This clone was picked up one time. The chain employs TRBV4-1 and TRBJ2-6; 8 nucleotides line up with TRBD2. The CDR3 is 18 residues long. The germline V gene encodes CDR1 MGHRA and CDR2 YSYEKL. Trimming removed 8 bases from V and 0 bases from J; junction bases left unmatched: 12. Here the CDR3 reads CASGIRTSSYSGANVLTF. The DNA of the CDR3 is TGCGCCAGCGGGATACGGACTAGCAGTTACTCTGGGGCCAACGTCCTGACTTTC.

This clone was detected only once. The gene calls are TRBV11-2 and TRBJ1-2; TRBD1 aligns across 8 bases. CDR1 and CDR2 (germline): SGHAT, FQNNGV. CDR3 length: 15 amino acids. J gave up 8 bases and V 5 bases, and 13 bases lay outside the gene matches. The CDR3 is CASSSGQGSVRGYTF. The CDR3 DNA is TGTGCCAGCAGCAGTGGACAGGGAAGTGTGAGAGGCTACACCTTC.

Details on this clone: Other DNA sequences in this sample translate to the same CDR3. This chain uses TRBV5-1 with TRBJ1-1, with TRBD1 as a possible D gene (6 bases). Trimming took off 0 bases at V and 4 bases at J, with 10 bases between the two ends. CDR1 SGHRS and CDR2 YFSETQ come from the germline V gene. The CDR3 has 14 amino acids. In DNA, the CDR3 is TGCGCCAGCAGCTTGGGCAGGGGCGGCACTGAAGCTTTCTTT. It is translated as CASSLGRGGTEAFF.

This clone occurred many times. This rearrangement joins TRBV2 to TRBJ1-5; no firm D call. CDR1 is SNHLY and CDR2 is FYNNEI in the germline V gene. The CDR3 loop spans 14 amino acids. V lost 6 bases, J lost 2 bases, and 11 bases lay in between. CDR3 sequence (DNA): TGTGCCAGCAGGGCGGCGGCGGGCAATCAGCCCCAGCATTTT. Its translation: CASRAAAGNQPQHF.

This rearrangement joins TRBV5-1 to TRBJ2-2, with D possibly matching TRBD2 (6 bases). Germline V gives CDR1 SGHRS, CDR2 YFSETQ. Trimming took off 2 bases at V and 3 bases at J, with 11 bases between the two ends. This CDR3 is built from 15 residues. The CDR3 reads CASSFRRADTGELFF. The CDR3 DNA sequence: TGCGCCAGCAGCTTCAGGAGGGCTGACACCGGGGAGCTGTTTTTT.

The chain couples TRBV6-1 to TRBJ2-7, with a weak D call TRBD2 (7 bases). V gave up 7 bases and J gave up 2 bases, with 15 bases separating them. From germline, CDR1 is MNHNS and CDR2 SASEGT. CDR3 size: 14 residues. CDR3 sequence: CASKDSGGPYEQYF. CDR3 bases: TGTGCCAGCAAGGATTCGGGGGGCCCCTACGAGCAGTACTTC.

This clone came up a few times. The chain links TRBV9 to TRBJ2-1; TRBD2 is a possible D gene (6 bases). The CDR3 runs 15 residues. V was clipped by 0 bases and J by 6 bases, with 13 bases between them. Germline V gene lookup returns CDR1 SGDLS and CDR2 YYNGEE. CDR3 in DNA: TGTGCCAGCAGCGTAGAGGGCGGGGTTCGCAATGAGCAGTTCTTC. Its translation: CASSVEGGVRNEQFF. The whole variable domain, filled in from reference TRBV9 and TRBJ2-1, reads DSGVTQTPKHLITATGQRVTLRCSPRSGDLSVYWYQQSLDQGLQFLIQYYNGEERAKGNILERFSAQQFPDLHSELNLSSLELGDSALYFCASSVEGGVRNEQFFGPGTRLTVL.

The rearrangement joins TRBV6-5 to TRBJ1-2, with D unresolved. Deletions cut 4 bases from V and 3 bases from J, with 9 bases between. This CDR3 spans 13 amino acids. CDR1 and CDR2 (germline): MNHEY, SVGAGI. The CDR3 DNA sequence: TGTGCCAGCAGTTCGTTGTTAGACTATGGCTACACCTTC. Amino acid sequence: CASSSLLDYGYTF.

The V and J genes are TRBV5-1 and TRBJ2-5, with D maybe TRBD1 (5 bases). The V and J ends lost 8 bases and 1 base respectively, with 18 bases between them. Germline V gene data show CDR1 as SGHRS and CDR2 as YFSETQ. This CDR3 is 15 amino acids long. The CDR3 region is CASLNTGMPQETQYF. For the CDR3, the DNA is TGCGCCAGTCTGAATACAGGAATGCCCCAAGAGACCCAGTACTTC.

This chain joins TRBV4-2 and TRBJ2-3, with 10 bases fitting TRBD2. There are 15 residues in the CDR3. The V and J ends lost 5 bases and 5 bases, in that order; junction bases with no gene match: 7. Germline CDR1 and CDR2: LGHNA and YNFKEQ. The CDR3 DNA follows: TGTGCCAGCAGCTCACGACAGCGGGGGGGAGATACGCAGTATTTT. This codes for CASSSRQRGGDTQYF.

The rearrangement links TRBV27 to TRBJ1-1; TRBD1 might be the D (6 bases). This CDR3 contains 14 residues. The germline V gene has CDR1 MNHEY and CDR2 SMNVEV (reference sequence). V lost 6 bases to trimming and J lost 4 bases, with 15 bases between them. CDR3 protein: CASRLDSWITEAFF. The CDR3 bases are TGTGCCAGCAGGCTGGACAGCTGGATCACTGAAGCTTTCTTT.

The chain combines TRBV28 with TRBJ2-3; 7 bases align to TRBD2. Germline V CDR1 and CDR2: MDHEN, SYDVKM. This CDR3 spans 18 amino acids. Trimming took 5 bases from V and 2 from J; bases not matched to a gene: 16. CDR3 amino acids: CASSILGGGNPLTDTQYF. The CDR3 DNA sequence: TGTGCCAGCAGTATCCTGGGCGGGGGAAACCCCCTCACAGATACGCAGTATTTT. The complete variable domain, with remaining parts taken from reference TRBV28 and TRBJ2-3, reads DVKVTQSSRYLVKRTGEKVFLECVQDMDHENMFWYRQDPGLGLRLIYFSYDVKMKEKGDIPEGYSVSREKKERFSLILESASTNQTSMYLCASSILGGGNPLTDTQYFGPGTRLTVL.

V gene TRBV27 combines with J gene TRBJ1-1; 11 bases are a match to TRBD1. CDR1 and CDR2 (germline): MNHEY, SMNVEV (reference sequence). CDR3 length equals 14 residues. Trimming at V came to 3 bases and at J to 10 bases, leaving 7 bases not matched to a gene. The CDR3: CASSFRDRGARAFF. CDR3 DNA sequence: TGTGCCAGCAGTTTCCGGGACAGGGGGGCACGAGCTTTCTTT.

There are a few counts of this clone. V and J are TRBV11-2 and TRBJ2-7, with D possibly TRBD1 on 6 matching bases. Trimming removed 3 bases at V and 6 bases at J, with 18 bases between. Germline CDR1 reads SGHAT; CDR2 reads FQNNGV. This CDR3 has 15 residues. The CDR3 nucleotides are TGTGCCAGCAGCTTTATCCAACAGGGATCTACCGAGCAGTACTTC. Protein product: CASSFIQQGSTEQYF.